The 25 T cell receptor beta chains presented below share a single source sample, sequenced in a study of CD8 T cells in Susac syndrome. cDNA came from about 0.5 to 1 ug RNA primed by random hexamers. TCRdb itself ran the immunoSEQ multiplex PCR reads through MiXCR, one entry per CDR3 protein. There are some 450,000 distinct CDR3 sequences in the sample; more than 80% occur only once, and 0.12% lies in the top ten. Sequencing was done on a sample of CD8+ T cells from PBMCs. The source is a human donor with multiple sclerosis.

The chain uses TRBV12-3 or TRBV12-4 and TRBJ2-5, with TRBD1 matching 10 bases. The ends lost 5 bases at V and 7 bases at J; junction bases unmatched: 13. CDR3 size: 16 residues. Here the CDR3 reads CASSPGTGDPRGTQYF. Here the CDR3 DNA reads TGTGCCAGCAGTCCAGGGACAGGGGACCCCCGAGGGACCCAGTACTTC.

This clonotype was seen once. The CDR3 here is CATSDHGTSGRSWEQYF. DNA for the CDR3: TGTGCCACCAGTGATCACGGGACTAGCGGGAGGTCTTGGGAGCAGTACTTC. The chain has TRBV24-1 and TRBJ2-7; 15 nucleotides match TRBD2. Losses at the gene ends were 3 bases for V and 7 bases for J; bases not matched to a gene: 9. CDR3 length: 17 amino acids. Germline values: CDR1 KGHDR, CDR2 SFDVKD.

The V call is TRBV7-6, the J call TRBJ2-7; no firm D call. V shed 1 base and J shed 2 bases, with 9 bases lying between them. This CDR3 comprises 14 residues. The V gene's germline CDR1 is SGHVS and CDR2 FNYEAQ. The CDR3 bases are TGTGCCAGCAGCTTAGAGGCCCAAACCTACGAGCAGTACTTC. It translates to CASSLEAQTYEQYF.

The CDR3, as DNA: TGCGCCAGCAGCCTTCCCCCAGCGGAGACTAATGAAAAACTGTTTTTT. It codes for CASSLPPAETNEKLFF. This chain joins TRBV4-1 and TRBJ1-4; D gene uncertain. The CDR3 length is 16 residues. Trimming left V 4 bases short and J 2 bases short, with 14 bases between. Germline lookup yields CDR1 MGHRA and CDR2 YSYEKL.

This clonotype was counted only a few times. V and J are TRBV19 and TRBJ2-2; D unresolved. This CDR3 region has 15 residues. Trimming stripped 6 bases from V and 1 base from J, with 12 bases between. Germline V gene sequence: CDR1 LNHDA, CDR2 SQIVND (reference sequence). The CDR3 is CASSVVAENTGELFF. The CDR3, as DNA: TGTGCCAGTAGCGTGGTCGCGGAGAACACCGGGGAGCTGTTTTTT.

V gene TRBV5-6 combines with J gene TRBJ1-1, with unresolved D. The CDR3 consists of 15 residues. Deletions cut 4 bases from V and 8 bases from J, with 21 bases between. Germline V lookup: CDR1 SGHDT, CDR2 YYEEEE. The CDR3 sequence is CASSPIVLEGLEAFF. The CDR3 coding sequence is TGTGCCAGCAGCCCTATTGTGTTGGAGGGCTTGGAAGCTTTCTTT.

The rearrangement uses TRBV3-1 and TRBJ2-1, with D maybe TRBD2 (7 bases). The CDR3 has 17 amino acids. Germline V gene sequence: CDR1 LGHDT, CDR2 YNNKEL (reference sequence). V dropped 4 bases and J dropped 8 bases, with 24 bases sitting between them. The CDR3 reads CASSPRGGRGPFDEQFF. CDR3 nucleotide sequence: TGTGCCAGCAGCCCCCGAGGGGGGCGGGGGCCCTTCGATGAGCAGTTCTTC.

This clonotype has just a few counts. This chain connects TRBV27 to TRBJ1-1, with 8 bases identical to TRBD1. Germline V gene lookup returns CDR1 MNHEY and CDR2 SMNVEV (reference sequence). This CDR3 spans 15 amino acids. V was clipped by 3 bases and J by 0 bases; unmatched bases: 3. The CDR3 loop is CASSFTGGMNTEAFF. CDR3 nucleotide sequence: TGTGCCAGCAGTTTTACAGGGGGGATGAACACTGAAGCTTTCTTT.

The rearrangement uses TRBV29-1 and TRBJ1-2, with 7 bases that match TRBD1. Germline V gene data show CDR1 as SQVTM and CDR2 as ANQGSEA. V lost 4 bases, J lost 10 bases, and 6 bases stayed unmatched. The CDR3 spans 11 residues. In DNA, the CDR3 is TGCAGCGTTGGCGCAGGGACAGACTACACCTTC. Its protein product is CSVGAGTDYTF. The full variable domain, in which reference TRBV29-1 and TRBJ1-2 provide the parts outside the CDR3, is SAVISQKPSRDICQRGTSLTIQCQVDSQVTMMFWYRQQPGQSLTLIATANQGSEATYESGFVIDKFPISRPNLTFSTLTVSNMSPEDSSIYLCSVGAGTDYTFGSGTRLTVV.

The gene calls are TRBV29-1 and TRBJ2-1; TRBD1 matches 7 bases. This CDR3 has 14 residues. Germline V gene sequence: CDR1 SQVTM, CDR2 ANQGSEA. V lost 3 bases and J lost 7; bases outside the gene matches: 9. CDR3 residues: CSVEGPGGVNEQFF. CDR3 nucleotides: TGCAGCGTTGAGGGGCCAGGGGGAGTGAATGAGCAGTTCTTC.

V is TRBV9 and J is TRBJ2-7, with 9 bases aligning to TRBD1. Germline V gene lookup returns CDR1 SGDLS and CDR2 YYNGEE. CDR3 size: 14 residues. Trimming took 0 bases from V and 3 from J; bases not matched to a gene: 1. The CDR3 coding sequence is TGTGCCAGCAGCGTAGGGGACAGGGACTACGAGCAGTACTTC. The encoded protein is CASSVGDRDYEQYF.

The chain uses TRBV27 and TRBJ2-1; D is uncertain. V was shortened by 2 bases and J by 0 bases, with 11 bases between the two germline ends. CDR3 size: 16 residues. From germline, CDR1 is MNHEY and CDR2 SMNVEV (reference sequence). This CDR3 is CASSLDAVSSYNEQFF. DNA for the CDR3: TGTGCCAGCAGTTTAGACGCGGTAAGCTCCTACAATGAGCAGTTCTTC.

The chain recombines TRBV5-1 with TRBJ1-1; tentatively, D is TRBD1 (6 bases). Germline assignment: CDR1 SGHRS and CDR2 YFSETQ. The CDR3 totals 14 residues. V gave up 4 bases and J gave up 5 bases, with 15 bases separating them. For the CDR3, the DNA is TGCGCCAGCAGCCTTCGGGGAGGGGGTACTGAAGCTTTCTTT. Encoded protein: CASSLRGGGTEAFF.

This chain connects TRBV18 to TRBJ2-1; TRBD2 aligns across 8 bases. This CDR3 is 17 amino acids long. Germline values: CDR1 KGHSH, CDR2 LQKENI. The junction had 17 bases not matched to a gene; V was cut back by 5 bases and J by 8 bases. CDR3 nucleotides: TGTGCCAGCTCATCCGAAGACATAAGCGGGAGAGGCGATGAGCAGTTCTTC. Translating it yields CASSSEDISGRGDEQFF.

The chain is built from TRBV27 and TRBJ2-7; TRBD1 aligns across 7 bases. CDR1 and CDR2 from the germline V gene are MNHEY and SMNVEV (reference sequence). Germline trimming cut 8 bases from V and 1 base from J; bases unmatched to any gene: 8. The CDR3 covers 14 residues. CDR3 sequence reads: CASAPGTESYEQYF. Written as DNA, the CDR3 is TGTGCCAGCGCCCCCGGGACAGAATCCTACGAGCAGTACTTC.

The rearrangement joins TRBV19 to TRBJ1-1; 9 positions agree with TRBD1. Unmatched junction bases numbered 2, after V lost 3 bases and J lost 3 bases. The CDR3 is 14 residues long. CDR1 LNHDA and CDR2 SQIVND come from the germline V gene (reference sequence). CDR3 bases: TGTGCCAGTAGTATTGACAGGGGGTACACTGAAGCTTTCTTT. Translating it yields CASSIDRGYTEAFF.

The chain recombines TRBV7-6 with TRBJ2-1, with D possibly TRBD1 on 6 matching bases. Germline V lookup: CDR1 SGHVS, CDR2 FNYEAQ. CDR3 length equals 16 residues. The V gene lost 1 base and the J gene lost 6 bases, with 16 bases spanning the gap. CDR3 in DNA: TGTGCCAGCAGCTTAGTCTCAGGGGCCGTAGGCAATGAGCAGTTCTTC. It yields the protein CASSLVSGAVGNEQFF.

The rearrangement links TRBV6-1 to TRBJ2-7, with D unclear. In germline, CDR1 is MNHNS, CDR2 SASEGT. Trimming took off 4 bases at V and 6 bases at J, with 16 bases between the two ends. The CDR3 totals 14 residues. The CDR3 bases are TGTGCCAGCAGTGCTAAGGACGCCCTATTCGAGCAGTACTTC. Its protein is CASSAKDALFEQYF.

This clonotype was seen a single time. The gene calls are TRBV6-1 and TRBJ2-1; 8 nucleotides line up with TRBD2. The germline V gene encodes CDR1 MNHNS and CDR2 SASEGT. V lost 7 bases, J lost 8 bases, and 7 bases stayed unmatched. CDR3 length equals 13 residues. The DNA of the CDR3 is TGTGCCAGCACAGATAGCGGGATCTATGAGCAGTTCTTC. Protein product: CASTDSGIYEQFF.

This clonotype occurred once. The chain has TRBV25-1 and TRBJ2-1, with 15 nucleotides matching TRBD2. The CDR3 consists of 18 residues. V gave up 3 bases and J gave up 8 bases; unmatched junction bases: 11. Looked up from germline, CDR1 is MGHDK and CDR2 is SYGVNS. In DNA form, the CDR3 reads TGTGCCAGCAGTGATCCCCCTGCGGGACTAGCGGGAGGCGATGAGCAGTTCTTC. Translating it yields CASSDPPAGLAGGDEQFF.

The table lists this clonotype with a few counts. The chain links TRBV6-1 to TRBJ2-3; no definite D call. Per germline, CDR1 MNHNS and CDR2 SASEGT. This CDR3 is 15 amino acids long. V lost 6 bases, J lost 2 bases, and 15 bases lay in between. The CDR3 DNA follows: TGTGCCAGCAGCCAGACCGAAATTCTCACAGATACGCAGTATTTT. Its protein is CASSQTEILTDTQYF.

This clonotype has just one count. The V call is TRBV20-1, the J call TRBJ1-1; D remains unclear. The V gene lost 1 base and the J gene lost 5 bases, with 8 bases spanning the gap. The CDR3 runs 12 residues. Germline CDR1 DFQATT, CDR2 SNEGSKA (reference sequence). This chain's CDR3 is CSARGAETEAFF. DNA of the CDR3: TGCAGTGCTAGAGGGGCCGAGACTGAAGCTTTCTTT.

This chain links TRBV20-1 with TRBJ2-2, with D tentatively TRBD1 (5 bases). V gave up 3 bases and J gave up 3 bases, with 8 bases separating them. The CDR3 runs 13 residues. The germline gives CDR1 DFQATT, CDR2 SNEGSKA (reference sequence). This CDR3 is CSARVGHTGELFF. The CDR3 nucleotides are TGCAGTGCTAGGGTGGGGCACACCGGGGAGCTGTTTTTT.

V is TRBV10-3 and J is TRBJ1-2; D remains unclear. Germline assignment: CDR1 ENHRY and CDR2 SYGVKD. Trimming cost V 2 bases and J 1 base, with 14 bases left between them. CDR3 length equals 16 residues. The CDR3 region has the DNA TGTGCCATCAGTGAGAATGAGGGAACTTATAACTATGGCTACACCTTC. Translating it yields CAISENEGTYNYGYTF.

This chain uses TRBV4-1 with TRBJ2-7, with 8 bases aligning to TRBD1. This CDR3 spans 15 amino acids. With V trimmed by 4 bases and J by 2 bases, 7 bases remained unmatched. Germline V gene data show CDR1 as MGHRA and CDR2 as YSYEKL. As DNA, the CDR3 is TGCGCCAGCAGCCGCCCACAGGGGGTGACCTACGAGCAGTACTTC. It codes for CASSRPQGVTYEQYF.